This T cell receptor (beta chain) was sequenced during a study of T-cell memory formation after mild COVID-19. Study conclusions and caveats: Specificity for SARS-CoV-2 was not confirmed among the second-wave clones peaking on day 37. Balance between CD4 and CD8 was seen in clones contracting day 15 to 85, and a CD4+ lean was seen in later expanders. Chiefly within CM and EM were the contracting CD4+ clones; CD8+ ones were within EMRA.

The length of the CDR3 is 13 residues. Trimming took 7 bases from V and 3 from J, leaving 13 bases between them. Germline-derived CDR1 and CDR2 are SEHNR and FQNEAQ (reference sequence). Each CDR3 protein gets one entry after TCRdb re-called the 5' RACE reads with MiXCR. Of 450,000 or so distinct CDR3 sequences listed, around 18% are singletons. The sample holds a few counts of this clonotype. What it binds is not known. This TCR derives from an adult woman who had mild COVID-19 (a few samples of this study predate the infection). Cell type and time point are not known. V is TRBV7-9 and J is TRBJ2-7; a weak D match, TRBD1 (5 bases). Input material: PBMCs or a T cell subset sorted from them (not recorded which). The CDR3 DNA reads as TGTGCCAGCACCATGGACACCCACTACGAGCAGTACTTC. This gives the protein CASTMDTHYEQYF.